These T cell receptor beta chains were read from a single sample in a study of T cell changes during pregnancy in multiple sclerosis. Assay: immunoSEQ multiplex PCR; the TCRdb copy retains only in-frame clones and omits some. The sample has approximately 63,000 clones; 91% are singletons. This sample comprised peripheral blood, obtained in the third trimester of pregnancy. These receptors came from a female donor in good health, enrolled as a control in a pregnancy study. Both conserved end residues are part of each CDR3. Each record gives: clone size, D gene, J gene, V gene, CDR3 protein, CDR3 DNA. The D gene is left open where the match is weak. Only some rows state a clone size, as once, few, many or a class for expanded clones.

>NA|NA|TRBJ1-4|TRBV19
CASSIHPAGTLNEKLFF
TGTGCCAGTAGTATCCATCCCGCCGGGACACTGAATGAAAAACTGTTTTTT
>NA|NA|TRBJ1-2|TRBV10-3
CAISYSLDYGYTF
TGTGCCATCAGTTACAGTTTGGACTATGGCTACACCTTC
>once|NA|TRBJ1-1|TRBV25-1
CASRGGGVNTEAFF
TGTGCCAGCAGGGGAGGGGGAGTGAACACTGAAGCTTTCTTT
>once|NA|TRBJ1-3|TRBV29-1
CSVVGDKLLGNTIYF
TGCAGCGTTGTAGGGGACAAGTTACTCGGAAACACCATATATTTT
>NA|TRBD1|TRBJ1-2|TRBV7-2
CASSLVAGQGDYGYTF
TGTGCCAGCAGCTTAGTTGCGGGACAGGGAGACTATGGCTACACCTTC
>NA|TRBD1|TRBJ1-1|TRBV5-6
CASILGTANTEAFF
TGTGCCAGCATCCTCGGGACAGCCAACACTGAAGCTTTCTTT
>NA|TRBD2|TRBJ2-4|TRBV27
CASSLVGSGRAGNIQYF
TGTGCCAGCAGTTTAGTTGGTAGCGGGAGGGCCGGGAACATTCAGTACTTC
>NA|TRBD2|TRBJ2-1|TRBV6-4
CASSVASGGPFNEQFF
TGTGCCAGCAGTGTGGCTAGCGGGGGCCCCTTCAATGAGCAGTTCTTC
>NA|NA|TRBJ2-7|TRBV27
CASSYQGLELEQYF
TGTGCCAGCAGTTATCAGGGATTGGAGCTTGAGCAGTACTTC
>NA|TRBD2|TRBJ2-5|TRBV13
CASSFTLAGSETQYF
TGTGCCAGCAGCTTCACGCTAGCGGGATCAGAGACCCAGTACTTC
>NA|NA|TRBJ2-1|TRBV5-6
CASSLYSYNEQFF
TGTGCCAGCAGCTTGTACTCCTACAATGAGCAGTTCTTC
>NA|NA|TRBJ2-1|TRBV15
CATSRSGDEQFF
TGTGCCACCAGCAGATCAGGGGATGAGCAGTTCTTC
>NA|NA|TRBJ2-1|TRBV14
CASSQDMTGEQFF
TGTGCCAGCAGCCAAGATATGACAGGTGAGCAGTTCTTC
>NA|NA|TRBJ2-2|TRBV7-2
CASSLIILLLSNTGELFF
TGTGCCAGCAGCTTAATAATCCTCCTACTATCTAACACCGGGGAGCTGTTTTTT
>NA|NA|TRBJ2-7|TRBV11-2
CASSLVRDNEQYF
TGTGCCAGCAGCTTAGTCAGGGATAACGAGCAGTACTTC
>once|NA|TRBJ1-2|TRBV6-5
CASSYLSRGGRRGYTF
TGTGCCAGCAGTTACCTGTCTAGGGGGGGAAGGAGAGGCTACACCTTC
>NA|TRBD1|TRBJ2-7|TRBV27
CASRGTGAYYEQYF
TGTGCCAGCAGGGGGACAGGGGCGTATTACGAGCAGTACTTC
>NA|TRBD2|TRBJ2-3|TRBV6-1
CASLGVAGGTDTQYF
TGTGCCAGCCTCGGGGTAGCGGGGGGTACAGATACGCAGTATTTT
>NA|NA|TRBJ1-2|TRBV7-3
CASSKGQNYGYTF
TGTGCCAGCAGCAAGGGACAAAACTATGGCTACACCTTC
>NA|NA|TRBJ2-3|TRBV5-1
CASSFGEGTDTQYF
TGCGCCAGCAGCTTCGGGGAGGGCACAGATACGCAGTATTTT
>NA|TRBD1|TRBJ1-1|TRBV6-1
CASRVTPDRGAFF
TGTGCCAGCAGAGTAACCCCTGACAGGGGAGCTTTCTTT
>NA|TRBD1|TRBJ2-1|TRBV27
CASTLYRDSYNEQFF
TGTGCCAGCACCCTGTATCGGGACAGTTACAATGAGCAGTTCTTC
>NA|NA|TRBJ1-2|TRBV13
CASTQGGGADGYTF
TGTGCCAGCACCCAGGGCGGAGGGGCTGATGGCTACACCTTC
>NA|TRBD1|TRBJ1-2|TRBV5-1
CASSSGQGGSSYGYTF
TGCGCCAGCAGCTCTGGACAGGGGGGCAGTAGCTATGGCTACACCTTC
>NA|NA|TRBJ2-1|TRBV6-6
CASSPRSIEGDEQFF
TGTGCCAGCAGTCCCAGGTCGATCGAAGGGGATGAGCAGTTCTTC
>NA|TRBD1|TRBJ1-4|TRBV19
CASSIVHRGEKLFF
TGTGCCAGTAGTATAGTCCACAGGGGAGAAAAACTGTTTTTT
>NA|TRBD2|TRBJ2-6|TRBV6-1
CASSESGGGANVLTF
TGTGCCAGCAGTGAGTCGGGGGGTGGGGCCAACGTCCTGACTTTC
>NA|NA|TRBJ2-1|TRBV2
CASIGSELNEQFF
TGTGCCAGCATAGGGAGTGAACTTAATGAGCAGTTCTTC
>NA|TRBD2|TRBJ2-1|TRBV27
CASSWGGRLYNEQFF
TGTGCCAGCAGTTGGGGGGGACGACTTTACAATGAGCAGTTCTTC
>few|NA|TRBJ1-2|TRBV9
CASSVEGHYGYTF
TGTGCCAGCAGCGTAGAGGGGCACTATGGCTACACCTTC
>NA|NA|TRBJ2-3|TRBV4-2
CASSQDKYGRGADTQYF
TGTGCCAGCAGCCAAGATAAGTATGGGCGGGGAGCAGATACGCAGTATTTT
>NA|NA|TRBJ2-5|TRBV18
CASSPLTSLETQYF
TGTGCCAGCTCACCACTGACTAGTCTAGAGACCCAGTACTTC
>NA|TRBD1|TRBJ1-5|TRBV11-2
CASSVGDSLYQPQHF
TGTGCCAGCAGCGTAGGGGACAGCCTTTATCAGCCCCAGCATTTT